The 19 T cell receptor beta chains given below trace back to one sample, sequenced in a study of T-cell reconstitution after alpha-beta-depleted transplantation in children. It was with unique molecular identifiers that the TCRbeta library was prepared. TCRdb fed the PCR reads into MiXCR, producing one record per CDR3 protein. Here the sample spans hundreds of thousands of distinct CDR3 sequences, 25% being singletons. Here the sequenced sample was PBMCs, taken before TCRalphabeta/CD19-depleted stem cell transplant. The receptor set was obtained from a girl aged 2-10 years with Fanconi anemia, due to receive a stem cell transplant.

In this sample, this clonotype turned up a few times. This rearrangement joins TRBV20-1 to TRBJ1-5, with a weak D call TRBD1 (6 bases). Germline values: CDR1 DFQATT, CDR2 SNEGSKA (reference sequence). The CDR3 sequence is 17 residues long. The V gene lost 3 bases and the J gene lost 7 bases, with 25 bases spanning the gap. This CDR3 reads CSASIVESGWGGQPQHF. The DNA of the CDR3 is TGCAGTGCTAGTATAGTGGAGAGTGGATGGGGGGGCCAGCCCCAGCATTTT.

This clonotype was seen only a few times. The chain links TRBV5-1 to TRBJ2-7; the match to TRBD2 covers 10 bases. The trim removed 3 bases at V and 4 bases at J, leaving 7 bases unmatched. There are 15 residues in the CDR3. Germline V gene data show CDR1 as SGHRS and CDR2 as YFSETQ. The CDR3 bases are TGCGCCAGCAGCTCGGGACTAGCGACACCATACGAGCAGTACTTC. Translated: CASSSGLATPYEQYF.

The chain combines TRBV20-1 with TRBJ2-5; either TRBD1 or TRBD2 may fit D (5 bases each). V lost 0 bases and J 7 bases, leaving 24 bases between the germline ends. This CDR3 is 17 amino acids long. In germline, CDR1 is DFQATT, CDR2 SNEGSKA (reference sequence). The CDR3 reads CSARDGAGAPFGGTQYF. CDR3 bases: TGCAGTGCTAGAGATGGGGCCGGAGCCCCTTTCGGAGGGACCCAGTACTTC.

The sample holds a few counts of this clonotype. This rearrangement joins TRBV9 to TRBJ2-6, with a possible D match to TRBD1 (5 bases). The V end was cut by 0 bases, the J end by 0 bases, with 7 bases between. The CDR3 runs 16 residues. Germline CDR1 is SGDLS and CDR2 is YYNGEE. This CDR3 is CASSVDRFSGANVLTF. CDR3 coding DNA: TGTGCCAGCAGCGTAGACAGGTTCTCTGGGGCCAACGTCCTGACTTTC.

This clonotype was observed many times. V and J are TRBV20-1 and TRBJ2-7, with D possibly TRBD1 on 5 matching bases. Germline V CDR1 and CDR2: DFQATT, SNEGSKA (reference sequence). V was trimmed by 6 bases and J by 4 bases, leaving 10 bases between them. The CDR3 sequence is 11 residues long. CDR3 amino acids: CSASPGYEQYF. The CDR3 region has the DNA TGCAGTGCGAGTCCAGGGTACGAGCAGTACTTC.

This clonotype was counted ten times or more. The chain has TRBV29-1 and TRBJ2-5; no firm D call. The CDR3 length is 13 residues. The V end was cut by 4 bases, the J end by 2 bases, with 11 bases between. CDR1 is SQVTM, CDR2 ANQGSEA, per germline. This chain's CDR3 is CSVGQPPQETQYF. The CDR3 bases are TGCAGCGTTGGGCAGCCTCCTCAAGAGACCCAGTACTTC. The full variable domain, rest sourced from reference TRBV29-1 and TRBJ2-5, is SAVISQKPSRDICQRGTSLTIQCQVDSQVTMMFWYRQQPGQSLTLIATANQGSEATYESGFVIDKFPISRPNLTFSTLTVSNMSPEDSSIYLCSVGQPPQETQYFGPGTRLLVL.

The rearrangement uses TRBV20-1 and TRBJ2-7, with 8 bases that match TRBD2. V trimming: 4 bases; J trimming: 2 bases; junction bases outside the gene matches: 10. This CDR3 spans 15 amino acids. Germline V gene sequence: CDR1 DFQATT, CDR2 SNEGSKA (reference sequence). The CDR3 bases are TGCAGTGCTATCCATCCGACTAGCGCTCCCTACGAGCAGTACTTC. Amino acid sequence: CSAIHPTSAPYEQYF.

This clonotype showed up many times. The chain has TRBV6-1 and TRBJ2-1, with 7 nucleotides matching TRBD2. The CDR3 runs 14 residues. The germline V gene has CDR1 MNHNS and CDR2 SASEGT. The ends lost 6 bases at V and 7 bases at J; junction bases unmatched: 9. In nucleotides, the CDR3 is TGTGCCAGCAGAGGCGGGGGATTTACAAATGAGCAGTTCTTC. Its translation is CASRGGGFTNEQFF.

This clonotype was found many times. This chain's CDR3 is CASSLGTKRDEQYF. In DNA form, the CDR3 reads TGCGCCAGCAGCTTGGGGACAAAGAGGGACGAGCAGTACTTC. The chain carries TRBV5-1 and TRBJ2-7; the D call may be TRBD1 or TRBD2 (5 bases each). The CDR3 consists of 14 residues. V lost 0 bases to trimming and J lost 5 bases, with 12 bases between them. The germline V gene has CDR1 SGHRS and CDR2 YFSETQ. Drawing the rest from reference TRBV5-1 and TRBJ2-7, the complete variable domain is KAGVTQTPRYLIKTRGQQVTLSCSPISGHRSVSWYQQTPGQGLQFLFEYFSETQRNKGNFPGRFSGRQFSNSRSEMNVSTLELGDSALYLCASSLGTKRDEQYFGPGTRLTVT.

This clonotype occurred many times. The CDR3 DNA sequence: TGCAGTGCTCCCTCTCGGCTAGCGGGGGGGCGGGGGCAGTTCTTC. Amino acids: CSAPSRLAGGRGQFF. V usage is TRBV20-1 and J usage is TRBJ2-1; 12 bases line up with TRBD2. V gave up 5 bases and J gave up 12 bases; unmatched junction bases: 14. The CDR3 sequence is 15 residues long. The germline CDR1 and CDR2 sequences are DFQATT and SNEGSKA (reference sequence).

This clonotype was detected only a few times. The rearrangement links TRBV20-1 to TRBJ2-7, with 7 bases matching TRBD1. The CDR3 consists of 13 residues. Germline values: CDR1 DFQATT, CDR2 SNEGSKA (reference sequence). V dropped 6 bases and J dropped 3; count of bases not matched to a gene: 8. The chain's CDR3 is CSARQGSVYEQYF. CDR3 in DNA: TGCAGTGCGAGACAGGGATCGGTCTACGAGCAGTACTTC.

This chain uses TRBV20-1 with TRBJ2-1, with D perhaps matching TRBD1 (5 bases). Trimming removed 6 bases at V and 9 bases at J, with 9 bases between. The germline V gene encodes CDR1 DFQATT and CDR2 SNEGSKA (reference sequence). This CDR3 region has 10 residues. The CDR3 region has the DNA TGCAGTGCCCTGACAGTTGAGCAGTTCTTC. Translating it yields CSALTVEQFF.

Written as DNA, the CDR3 is TGCGCCAGCAGCTCCGTCCCGGGACTAGCGGGGTCCACAGATACGCAGTATTTT. It encodes CASSSVPGLAGSTDTQYF. V and J are TRBV5-1 and TRBJ2-3; 13 bases line up with TRBD2. Germline V CDR1 and CDR2: SGHRS, YFSETQ. V gave up 3 bases and J gave up 2 bases; unmatched junction bases: 9. The CDR3 has 18 amino acids. Full variable domain (missing parts from reference TRBV5-1 and TRBJ2-3): KAGVTQTPRYLIKTRGQQVTLSCSPISGHRSVSWYQQTPGQGLQFLFEYFSETQRNKGNFPGRFSGRQFSNSRSEMNVSTLELGDSALYLCASSSVPGLAGSTDTQYFGPGTRLTVL.

The sample holds many counts of this clonotype. One junction end disagrees with the germline gene, perhaps due to a read error. The chain links TRBV12-3 or TRBV12-4 to TRBJ2-1, with 9 bases matching TRBD1. The CDR3 length is 11 residues. CDR3 amino acids: CASSPGTGTNF. CDR3 in DNA: TGTGCCAGCAGTCCCGGGACAGGGACCAACTTC.

This clonotype came up many times. The genes are TRBV12-3 or TRBV12-4 and TRBJ2-1; 9 nucleotides agree with TRBD2. V was clipped by 3 bases and J by 4 bases; unmatched bases: 4. The CDR3 contains 15 residues. The CDR3 DNA reads as TGTGCCAGCAGTTTTGAGACTAGCGGTTACAATGAGCAGTTCTTC. The encoded protein is CASSFETSGYNEQFF.

This clonotype was picked up many times. The chain carries TRBV20-1 and TRBJ2-3; TRBD2 agrees at 7 bases. The CDR3 covers 17 residues. V was clipped by 0 bases and J by 0 bases; unmatched bases: 9. Germline V CDR1 and CDR2: DFQATT, SNEGSKA (reference sequence). CDR3 protein: CSARDWPSGASTDTQYF. CDR3 nucleotides: TGCAGTGCTAGAGATTGGCCTAGCGGTGCTAGCACAGATACGCAGTATTTT.

This chain connects TRBV7-9 to TRBJ2-1; no clear D gene. CDR3 length: 15 residues. Per the germline V gene, CDR1 is SEHNR and CDR2 is FQNEAQ (reference sequence). Trimming took off 4 bases at V and 8 bases at J, with 18 bases between the two ends. CDR3 in DNA: TGTGCCAGCAGCTCGACGAATAGAGTTTGGGATGAGCAGTTCTTC. It encodes CASSSTNRVWDEQFF.

This clonotype was recorded at least ten times. The gene calls are TRBV29-1 and TRBJ2-6; TRBD1 matches at 10 bases. The CDR3 length is 15 residues. Germline V CDR1 and CDR2: SQVTM, ANQGSEA. J was trimmed by 3 bases and V by 4 bases; bases with no gene match: 3. The CDR3 protein is CSVGDRGHGANVLTF. CDR3 in DNA: TGCAGCGTTGGAGACAGGGGGCATGGGGCCAACGTCCTGACTTTC.

This clonotype was detected only a few times. CDR3: CSANYRAGRTDTQYF. In DNA form, the CDR3 reads TGCAGTGCCAACTACCGAGCGGGGCGCACAGATACGCAGTATTTT. The V call is TRBV20-1, the J call TRBJ2-3; 7 bases fit TRBD2. With V trimmed by 6 bases and J by 1 base, 10 bases remained unmatched. CDR3 length: 15 amino acids. From germline, CDR1 is DFQATT and CDR2 SNEGSKA (reference sequence).